This T cell receptor beta chain was captured in a study of cytomegalovirus exposure and HLA in healthy donors. The germline gives CDR1 PRHDT, CDR2 FYEKMQ (reference sequence). V lost 8 bases, J lost 0 bases, and 11 bases stayed unmatched. This CDR3 has 17 amino acids. Vbeta (60) and Jbeta (13) primers were used in the PCR. Only in-frame clones appear in the TCRdb table, and some are missing; sequencing was by immunoSEQ multiplex PCR. This sample's table has 100,000 or so clones. This TCR was sampled from a woman under 40 in good health and CMV-seronegative. Specimen: PBMCs. V and J are TRBV13 and TRBJ2-3, with TRBD1 matching over 10 bases. This CDR3 reads CASGGMTGQGSTDTQYF. As DNA, the CDR3 is TGTGCCAGCGGAGGAATGACGGGACAGGGGAGCACAGATACGCAGTATTTT.